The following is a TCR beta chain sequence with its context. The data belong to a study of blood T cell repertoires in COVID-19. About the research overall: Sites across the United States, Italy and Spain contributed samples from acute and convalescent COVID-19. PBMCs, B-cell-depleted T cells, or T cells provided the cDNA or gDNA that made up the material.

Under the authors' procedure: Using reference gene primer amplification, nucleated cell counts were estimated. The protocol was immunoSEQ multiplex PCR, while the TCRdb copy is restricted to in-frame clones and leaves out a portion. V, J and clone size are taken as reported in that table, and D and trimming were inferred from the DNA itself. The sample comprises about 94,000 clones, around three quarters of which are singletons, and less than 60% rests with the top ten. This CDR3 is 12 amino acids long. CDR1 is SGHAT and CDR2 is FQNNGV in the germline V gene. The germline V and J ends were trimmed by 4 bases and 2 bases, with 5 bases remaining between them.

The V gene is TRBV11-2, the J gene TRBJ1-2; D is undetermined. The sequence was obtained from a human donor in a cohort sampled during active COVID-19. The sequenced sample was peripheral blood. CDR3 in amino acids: CASSSPNYGYTF. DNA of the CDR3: TGTGCCAGCAGCTCCCCAAACTATGGCTACACCTTC.